A single sample gave rise to the 12 T cell receptor beta chains below, sequenced in a study of blood T cell repertoires in COVID-19. TCRdb keeps only in-frame clones here, not all; method: immunoSEQ multiplex PCR. The data hold over 70,000 clones, with around 82% observed a single time. The sequencing input was peripheral blood. The receptors derive from a human donor in a cohort sampled during active COVID-19.

This clone has only a few counts. The J gene is TRBJ2-7, the V gene TRBV6-2 or TRBV6-3, with D perhaps TRBD2 (5 bases). There are 15 residues in the CDR3. The ends were cut back, 5 bases at V and 5 bases at J, with 19 bases in the middle. Germline V CDR1 and CDR2: MNHEY, SVGEGT. The CDR3 bases are TGTGCCAGCAGTATCTGGACCCTGAACGGGGACGAGCAGTACTTC. This sequence encodes CASSIWTLNGDEQYF.

This chain connects TRBV9 to TRBJ1-1, with D hard to call. The germline gives CDR1 SGDLS, CDR2 YYNGEE. The CDR3 extends over 15 amino acids. V dropped 3 bases and J dropped 1 base, with 13 bases sitting between them. The CDR3 nucleotides read TGTGCCAGCAGCGAGTCAGCGGAGTGGAACACTGAAGCTTTCTTT. The encoded protein is CASSESAEWNTEAFF.

The chain recombines TRBV28 with TRBJ2-7; D unresolved. Germline assignment: CDR1 MDHEN and CDR2 SYDVKM. The CDR3 is 12 residues long. Trimming left V 2 bases short and J 3 bases short, with 5 bases between. CDR3 nucleotides: TGTGCCAGCAGTTTAACATACTACGAGCAGTACTTC. Translation: CASSLTYYEQYF.

V usage is TRBV9 and J usage is TRBJ2-1; D gene uncertain. CDR3 length: 14 residues. CDR1 SGDLS and CDR2 YYNGEE come from the germline V gene. Trimming pared 0 bases from V and 9 bases from J, leaving 13 bases between. The DNA for the CDR3 is TGTGCCAGCAGCGTAGAGAGCAGCGTCAGTGAGCAGTTCTTC. Its translation is CASSVESSVSEQFF.

This clone was counted once. The chain recombines TRBV19 with TRBJ2-5, with D possibly TRBD2 on 6 matching bases. Trimming removed 6 bases at V and 4 bases at J, with 15 bases between. This CDR3 has 14 amino acids. CDR1 LNHDA and CDR2 SQIVND come from the germline V gene (reference sequence). The CDR3 DNA sequence: TGTGCCAGTAGCAGACTAGGGTCGGGAGAGACCCAGTACTTC. It encodes CASSRLGSGETQYF.

This chain connects TRBV6-5 to TRBJ2-3, with D perhaps matching TRBD2 (6 bases). CDR1 MNHEY and CDR2 SVGAGI come from the germline V gene. Trimming pared 10 bases from V and 4 bases from J, leaving 18 bases between. The CDR3 spans 14 residues. Here the CDR3 DNA reads TGTGCCACTGGGGGGTTGGCTTCCGCAGATACGCAGTATTTT. Amino acid sequence: CATGGLASADTQYF.

This clone was found a few times. J is TRBJ2-7 and V is TRBV4-1; 9 bases are shared with TRBD2. The V segment lost 2 bases and the J segment 3 bases; nucleotides outside the gene matches: 5. In germline, CDR1 is MGHRA, CDR2 YSYEKL. This CDR3 has 15 amino acids. The CDR3 sequence: CASSQRAAGGYEQYF. The CDR3 DNA sequence: TGCGCCAGCAGCCAACGGGCAGCGGGGGGCTACGAGCAGTACTTC.

V and J are TRBV5-1 and TRBJ2-5, with D possibly TRBD2 on 6 matching bases. CDR1 SGHRS and CDR2 YFSETQ come from the germline V gene. The V end was cut by 4 bases, the J end by 5 bases, with 15 bases between. This CDR3 is built from 14 residues. CDR3 protein: CASSETGTRETQYF. CDR3 in DNA: TGCGCCAGCAGCGAAACCGGGACTCGGGAGACCCAGTACTTC.

The chain joins TRBV5-6 to TRBJ2-1, with D unclear. Trimming pared 0 bases from V and 2 bases from J, leaving 18 bases between. The CDR3 runs to 18 residues. Looked up from germline, CDR1 is SGHDT and CDR2 is YYEEEE. In DNA, the CDR3 is TGTGCCAGCAGCTTGGAAGGCATTGGGCAGGTGGCCTACAATGAGCAGTTCTTC. It yields the protein CASSLEGIGQVAYNEQFF.

The rearrangement links TRBV30 to TRBJ2-3; 10 bases match TRBD1. J gave up 2 bases and V 7 bases, and 6 bases lay outside the gene matches. The CDR3 sequence is 14 residues long. Germline loops: CDR1 GTSNPN, CDR2 SVGIG (reference sequence). CDR3 bases: TGTGCCTCTCCGGGACAGGGGCTCACAGATACGCAGTATTTT. It is translated as CASPGQGLTDTQYF.

This rearrangement joins TRBV3-1 (or the pseudogene TRBV3-2) to TRBJ1-6; D gene ambiguous. Germline V CDR1 and CDR2: LGHDT, YNNKEL (reference sequence). Between the trimmed V and J ends, which lost 0 bases and 11 bases, there was a span of 14 bases. The CDR3 is made up of 15 amino acids. The CDR3: CASSQDVRIPTPLHF. CDR3 in DNA: TGTGCCAGCAGCCAAGACGTCAGGATCCCAACACCCCTCCACTTT.

The CDR3 bases are TGTGCCAGCTCACCACCGTCGGTAAACACCATATATTTT. The encoded protein is CASSPPSVNTIYF. The chain couples TRBV18 to TRBJ1-3; D not certain. This CDR3 contains 13 residues. CDR1 and CDR2 (germline): KGHSH, LQKENI. Trimming took 0 bases from V and 6 from J, leaving 6 bases between them.